This T cell receptor beta chain was captured by sequencing in a study of cytomegalovirus exposure and HLA in healthy donors (dated by TCRdb to 2016 to 2017). About the investigation overall: According to a later analysis, one platform produced both the roughly 120 validation repertoires and the 550 to 800 repertoires of the first cohort. The study aimed to test whether cataloging public T cell receptors could reveal signatures of past pathogen exposure. A separate validation cohort of approximately 120 different subjects was used in addition to the 666-subject first cohort. High-throughput TCR immunosequencing, statistical association of individual TCRs with disease status, and machine learning were combined to predict cytomegalovirus infection status. Study-wide conclusions, independent of this receptor: Subsequent analysis determined that TCRs grouped into clusters in the first cohort also showed a tendency toward co-occurrence across the approximately 110 validation repertoires, and roughly 94% of cluster scores exceeded 0. Cytomegalovirus status was reported to be diagnosed by the classifier with high specificity and sensitivity in both the original and validation cohorts. It was suggested by the authors that the approach could potentially be generalized to other disease states and immunological phenotypes. All 110 or so repertoires were used to score co-occurrence in the validation cohort in a later analysis, because that analysis had no HLA typing for the cohort. In vitro tests confirmed that a few of the cytomegalovirus-associated TCR beta chains recognize cytomegalovirus antigens. The study gave a list of over 150 TCR beta chains associated with cytomegalovirus. Most TCR sequences were observed very rarely across donors, whereas some public TCRs were present in many individuals.

Library preparation was by the immunoSEQ multiplex PCR assay. The paper's data handling went like this. A statistical classification framework was built for diagnosing cytomegalovirus status from the catalog of TCR beta chain sequences. The table was pulled from immuneACCESS by TCRdb, which kept in-frame rearrangements only. Such tables lose some clones; where checked, under half of the loss comes from unresolved V genes, and the rest has no known cause. From that table come the V and J calls and clone size; the DNA was used to work out D and trimming. This sample comprises about 100,000 clones, over 85% of them detected only once. Approximately 1% of the sample is in the top ten clones. Measured from the cysteine to the phenylalanine, the CDR3 is 13 residues long. Just the 39-base CDR3 DNA is kept, in frame starting at base 1. V and J lose 6 bases and 4 bases, and a span of 12 bases separates them. The germline V gene (reference sequence) sets CDR1 to MNHEY and CDR2 to SMNVEV.

As to this clone: Its binding antigen is unknown. No much larger clone exists at a distance of one base, and base qualities are not known.

Separate from the roughly 660-subject first cohort, the validation cohort of 90 to 150 subjects was the group to which the donors belonged. The sample comprised PBMCs. The chain is assembled from TRBV27 and TRBJ1-1; the D gene cannot be resolved reliably. The sequence derives from a woman aged 18 to 35 in good health and CMV-seronegative. This receptor has the CDR3 CASRAPGFTEAFF. The DNA is TGTGCCAGCAGGGCCCCGGGGTTCACTGAAGCTTTCTTT.